The clone carrying this T cell receptor beta chain was observed a handful of times. Its matching antigen is unknown. This sample is part of a study of cytomegalovirus exposure and HLA in healthy donors. Study-wide results and limits: Among TCR beta chains of equal frequency, HLA-associated ones were more clonally expanded in a later analysis. Reported results showed that the classifier diagnosed cytomegalovirus status with high specificity and sensitivity. The sole available immune exposure information was CMV serostatus. There were under 200 TCR beta chains listed as cytomegalovirus-associated.

Primers included in the PCR were 60 Vbeta and 13 Jbeta primers. Data came from immunoSEQ multiplex PCR; TCRdb stores just in-frame clones and leaves some out. In the table there are about 120,000 clones, less than 80% of which are singletons. Sequencing input: PBMCs. The receptor was isolated from a woman aged 40 to 50 in good health and CMV-seropositive.

The DNA for the CDR3 is TGTGCCAGCAGTGAAGTTCGTATTCGTTCACCCCTCCACTTT. Translated: CASSEVRIRSPLHF. This chain joins TRBV6-1 and TRBJ1-6; no reliable D call. The germline gives CDR1 MNHNS, CDR2 SASEGT. Trimming took off 1 base at V and 9 bases at J, with 10 bases between the two ends. The CDR3 spans 14 residues.